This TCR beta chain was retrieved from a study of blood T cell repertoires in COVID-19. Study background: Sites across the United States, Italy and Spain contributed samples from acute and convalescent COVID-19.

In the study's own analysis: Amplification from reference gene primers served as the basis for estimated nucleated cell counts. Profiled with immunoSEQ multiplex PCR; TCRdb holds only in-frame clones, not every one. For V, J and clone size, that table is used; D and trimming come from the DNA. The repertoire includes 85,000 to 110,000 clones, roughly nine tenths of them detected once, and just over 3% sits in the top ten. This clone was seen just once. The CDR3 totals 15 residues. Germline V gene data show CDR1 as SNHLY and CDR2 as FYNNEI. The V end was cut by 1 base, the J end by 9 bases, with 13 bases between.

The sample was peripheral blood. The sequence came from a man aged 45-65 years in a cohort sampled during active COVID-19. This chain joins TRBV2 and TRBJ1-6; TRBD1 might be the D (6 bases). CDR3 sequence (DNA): TGTGCCAGCAGTGAAGATTCTACAGGGATTTCACCCCTCCACTTT. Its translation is CASSEDSTGISPLHF.